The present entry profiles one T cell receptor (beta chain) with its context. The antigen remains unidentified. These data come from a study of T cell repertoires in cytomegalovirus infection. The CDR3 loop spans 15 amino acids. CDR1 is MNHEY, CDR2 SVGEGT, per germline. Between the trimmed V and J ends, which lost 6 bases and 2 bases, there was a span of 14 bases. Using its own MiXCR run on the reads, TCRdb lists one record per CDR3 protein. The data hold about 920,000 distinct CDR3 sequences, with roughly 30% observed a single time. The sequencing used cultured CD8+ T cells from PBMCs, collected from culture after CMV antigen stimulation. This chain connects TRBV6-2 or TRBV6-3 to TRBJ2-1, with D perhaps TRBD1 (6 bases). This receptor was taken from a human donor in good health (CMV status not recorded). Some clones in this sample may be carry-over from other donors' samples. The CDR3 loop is CASSYKQGTYNEQFF. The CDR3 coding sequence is TGTGCCAGCAGCTACAAACAGGGAACCTACAATGAGCAGTTCTTC.